The sequence of this T cell receptor (beta chain) was determined in a study of shared clonotypes between healthy human individuals (dated by TCRdb to 2018 to 2021). With regard to the full study: Two women and a few men aged 18 to 49 years were included in the cohort. For each donor, three plates each were used for CD4 naive and CD4 memory, two plates were used for CD8 naive, and one plate was used for CD8 memory. The study deeply sequenced blood TCR repertoires of about 5 healthy adults to estimate repertoire size and the extent of clonotype sharing between individuals. To increase sequencing depth and limit assay-specific biases, different laboratories used diverse techniques to prepare libraries and sequence TCR repertoires. Between about 0.94 and 10 billion PBMCs per donor were obtained by leukapheresis.

Findings and caveats that apply to the study as a whole: The small number of donors limited the genetic and exposure-history diversity represented. Compared with non-shared clonotypes, the clonotypes found in all four sorted-subset donors had higher generation probabilities. Across several donors, approximately 4.9% of naive CD4, roughly 3.5% of naive CD8, approximately 2.5% of memory CD4, and approximately 0.42% of memory CD8 clonotypes were shared. Based on pairwise subsampling, the degree of clonotype sharing among donors was expected to be affected by sequencing depth. Larger estimated clonotype richness was generally found for naive subsets than for memory subsets. Sampling was restricted to blood, and TCR repertoires in tissues likely differ from the TCR repertoires found in blood. Rarefaction of sorted-subset datasets indicated incomplete sequencing despite the large sequencing depth.

TCR CDR3 regions were amplified from genomic DNA by multiplex PCR using the deep immunoSEQ assay. Genomic DNA extracted from each cell subset was distributed evenly over all wells of several immunoSEQ 96-well plates, and each plate served as one replicate. For sorted subsets, 150 to 250 ng genomic DNA, equal to tens of thousands of T cell genomes, was loaded into each replicate PCR. The purified libraries were quantified using a Qubit 3.0 fluorometer, sized with a Bioanalyzer 2100, and then quantified again using the KAPA Library Quantification kit. Every immunoSEQ 96-well plate was sequenced on a dedicated single-read 150-cycle Illumina NextSeq 550 flow cell. Regarding the original processing steps: Because the immunoSEQ output held only junctional sequences and lacked quality scores, the filtering could not match the filtering applied to full-length reads. To assign V/J genes and CDR3, sequences were annotated using PyIR, a Python wrapper for IgBLAST v1.9, with IMGT germline references. Reads were filtered out if the reads had weak V/J assignments (E-value above 1e-6), no CDR3, stop codons, out-of-frame junctions, or ambiguous translated residues. V3J clonotypes were defined as sequences sharing the same inferred V gene, J gene, and CDR3 amino acid sequence. The percentage overlap between two repertoires was calculated by dividing the number of shared unique clonotypes by the size of the smaller repertoire. RTK rarefaction, the Chao1 estimator, and Recon v2.1 estimates of unobserved clonotypes were used to assess repertoire richness. Generation probabilities for all TCRbeta clonotypes obtained by the gDNA method from a handful of donors were computed using OLGA. Drawn from immuneACCESS, this table holds only the in-frame rearrangements with V and J called that TCRdb kept. Clones are partly lost; checked studies trace under half to an unresolved V gene and leave the rest unexplained. V, J and clone size reflect that table, while D and trimming were determined from the DNA. This sample lists about 1,900,000 clones; just under 95% were detected once. Clones ranked in the top ten supply approximately 1.2% of the sample.

From a lookup of the germline V gene (reference sequence), CDR1 and CDR2 are GTSNPN and SVGIG. V drops 4 bases and J drops 1 base, leaving 7 bases in between. The CDR3 contains 12 residues, cysteine and phenylalanine counted. Here the CDR3 DNA is all that survives: 36 bases in frame from base 1. For the CD8 naive samples, CD45RO-negative cells were positively selected for CCR7, yielding a CD45RA+CCR7+ population from which TemRA cells were excluded. Donors were healthy HIV-negative adults with no recently reported acute infections or vaccinations. Only Caucasian adults living in Nashville, Tennessee, USA were represented among the donors. After blood collection by leukapheresis, PBMCs were isolated using Ficoll-Histopaque density gradient centrifugation and then cryopreserved in the vapor phase of liquid nitrogen. Analytical flow cytometry was used to check the purity and quantity of each magnetically sorted T cell population. Genomic DNA was isolated from each sorted fraction and quantified by UV absorbance on a Nanodrop 2000c.

Worth noting for this clone: No cognate antigen has been identified for it. Nothing much larger sits one base from this clone, and base qualities are not available. The same CDR3 can be traced to other DNA sequences in this sample.

The TCR originated in a man aged 18 to 29 in good health. The material sequenced was naive CD8+ T cells sorted from blood. The cell subset or site tag for this specimen amounts to: CD45RA+CCR7+. The V gene is TRBV30 and the J gene is TRBJ1-1; the D segment cannot be called with confidence. The DNA sequence is as follows: TGTGCCTGGACCGTGGGGAACACTGAAGCTTTCTTT. Translation gives CAWTVGNTEAFF.